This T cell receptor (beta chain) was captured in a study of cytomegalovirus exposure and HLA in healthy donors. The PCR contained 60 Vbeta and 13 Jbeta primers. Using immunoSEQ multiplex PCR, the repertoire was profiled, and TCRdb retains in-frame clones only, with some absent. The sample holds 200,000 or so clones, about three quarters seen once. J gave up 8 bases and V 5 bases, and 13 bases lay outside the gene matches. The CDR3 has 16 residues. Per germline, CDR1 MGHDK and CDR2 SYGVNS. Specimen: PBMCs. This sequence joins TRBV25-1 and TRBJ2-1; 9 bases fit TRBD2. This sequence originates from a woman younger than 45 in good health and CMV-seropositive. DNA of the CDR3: TGTGCCAGCAGTCTCAGAGGGCTAGCGGGAATGCATGAGCAGTTCTTC. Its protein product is CASSLRGLAGMHEQFF.